Each of the 5 T cell receptor beta chains below was sequenced from the same sample in a study of sequential checkpoint blockade in melanoma. Stated treatment: randomized to nivolumab then ipilimumab (arm A) or the reverse (arm B). Assay: immunoSEQ multiplex PCR; the TCRdb copy retains only in-frame clones and omits some. The sample gives roughly 16,000 clones, 60% to 80% of which show up once; roughly 10% is in the top ten. The material was CD8+ T cells sorted from blood (inferred from file names), obtained from a patient given nivolumab and ipilimumab in sequence. The source is a human donor with melanoma.

This chain links TRBV27 with TRBJ1-1; 7 nucleotides line up with TRBD1. This CDR3 has 14 amino acids. The germline CDR1 and CDR2 sequences are MNHEY and SMNVEV (reference sequence). V dropped 4 bases and J dropped 4; count of bases not matched to a gene: 6. For the CDR3, the DNA is TGTGCCAGCAGTTACAGGGGAGCGGGCACTGAAGCTTTCTTT. This gives the protein CASSYRGAGTEAFF.

This sequence joins TRBV6-1 and TRBJ2-1, with 11 positions matching TRBD2. Losses at the gene ends were 2 bases for V and 4 bases for J; bases not matched to a gene: 1. The CDR3 spans 15 residues. Germline V gene sequence: CDR1 MNHNS, CDR2 SASEGT. The CDR3 loop is CASSEPSGGYNEQFF. The CDR3 region has the DNA TGTGCCAGCAGTGAACCTAGCGGGGGGTACAATGAGCAGTTCTTC.

CDR3 protein: CASSLHGDRGYEQYF. The CDR3 nucleotides are TGTGCCAGCAGCCTACACGGGGACAGGGGGTACGAGCAGTACTTC. The chain recombines TRBV9 with TRBJ2-7, with 11 bases lining up with TRBD1. Germline V gives CDR1 SGDLS, CDR2 YYNGEE. The length of the CDR3 is 15 residues. After removal of 4 bases from V and 4 bases from J, the junction contained 7 bases not matched to a gene.

V gene TRBV19 combines with J gene TRBJ1-5, with 8 nucleotides matching TRBD1. The J segment lost 11 bases and the V segment lost 3 bases, leaving 12 bases of the junction unmatched. Per germline, CDR1 LNHDA and CDR2 SQIVND (reference sequence). The CDR3 has 15 amino acids. CDR3: CASSIPGGPLEAQHF. For the CDR3, the DNA is TGTGCCAGTAGTATCCCAGGGGGCCCACTCGAGGCCCAGCATTTT. Full variable domain (rest looked up from reference TRBV19 and TRBJ1-5): DGGITQSPKYLFRKEGQNVTLSCEQNLNHDAMYWYRQDPGQGLRLIYYSQIVNDFQKGDIAEGYSVSREKKESFPLTVTSAQKNPTAFYLCASSIPGGPLEAQHFGDGTRLSIL.

This clone has only a few counts. The rearrangement uses TRBV6-1 and TRBJ2-7, with D possibly being TRBD2 (6 bases). This CDR3 has 14 residues. Germline V gives CDR1 MNHNS, CDR2 SASEGT. Trimming removed 4 bases at V and 0 bases at J, with 10 bases between. The CDR3 DNA reads TGTGCCAGCAGTGGCGTCGGGAGCTCCTACGAGCAGTACTTC. Encoded protein: CASSGVGSSYEQYF.